Listed here are 2 T cell receptor beta chains from one sample, sequenced in a study of blood T cells in healthy people across ages. Alongside a J-beta primer mix, a sample-barcoded 5' primer served in a second PCR lasting roughly 6 to 11 cycles. TCRdb re-called the 5' RACE reads with MiXCR, one entry per CDR3 protein. The sample consists of about 650,000 distinct CDR3 sequences, 32% of them appearing once. The source material was blood. These receptors all come from a woman aged 80 or over in good health.

The chain joins TRBV7-9 to TRBJ2-7; D may be TRBD1 (6 bases). Trimming shortened V by 2 bases and J by 5 bases, and 13 bases separated the two germline ends. The germline CDR1 and CDR2 sequences are SEHNR and FQNEAQ (reference sequence). There are 14 residues in the CDR3. CDR3 nucleotides: TGTGCCAGCAGCTTAAGTGGCAGGGGCGACGAGCAGTACTTC. As protein: CASSLSGRGDEQYF.

This clonotype was detected only a few times. The chain uses TRBV9 and TRBJ2-1; D may match TRBD1 or TRBD2 (6 bases each). CDR3 length equals 13 residues. V was clipped by 0 bases and J by 8 bases, with 9 bases between them. Germline values: CDR1 SGDLS, CDR2 YYNGEE. Here the CDR3 DNA reads TGTGCCAGCAGCGTAGGGGGGGCACATGAGCAGTTCTTC. Encoded protein: CASSVGGAHEQFF.